Each of the 25 T cell receptor beta chains below was sequenced from the same sample in a study of immune characterization of retroperitoneal liposarcoma. TCRdb used MiXCR to reprocess the PCR reads, holding one entry per CDR3 protein. Here the sample spans fewer than 13,000 distinct CDR3 sequences, roughly 26% being singletons. The specimen sequenced was tumor tissue. The source of these receptors is a male donor with retroperitoneal liposarcoma.

The rearrangement joins TRBV4-1 to TRBJ2-3; no firm D call. V lost 0 bases and J 0 bases, leaving 7 bases between the germline ends. Germline assignment: CDR1 MGHRA and CDR2 YSYEKL. The length of the CDR3 is 15 residues. CDR3 loop: CASSQDRWSTDTQYF. The CDR3 region has the DNA TGCGCCAGCAGCCAAGATAGGTGGAGCACAGATACGCAGTATTTT.

This clonotype was seen many times. The CDR3 protein is CASSEGGGSYNEQYF. The CDR3 region has the DNA TGTGCCAGCAGTGAAGGGGGGGGCTCCTACAATGAGCAGTACTTC. The V and J genes are TRBV6-1 and TRBJ2-1, with a tentative D call TRBD2 (7 bases). The end of the DNA fits TRBJ2-7 better, so the J call may be wrong. Germline V gene data show CDR1 as MNHNS and CDR2 as SASEGT. CDR3 length equals 15 residues.

The rearrangement uses TRBV7-6 and TRBJ2-1, with TRBD2 matching over 9 bases. The CDR3 extends over 17 amino acids. The germline gives CDR1 SGHVS, CDR2 FNYEAQ. With V trimmed by 2 bases and J by 13 bases, 18 bases remained unmatched. CDR3 bases: TGTGCCAGCAGCTTATTTAGGCTAGCGGGAACCCAAGAGACCCAGTTCTTC. This translates into CASSLFRLAGTQETQFF.

The DNA of the CDR3 is TGTGCCAGCAAGACAGGGGCCAAAAACATTCAGTACTTC. Translation gives CASKTGAKNIQYF. V is TRBV6-8 and J is TRBJ2-4; 7 bases fit TRBD1. The germline V gene encodes CDR1 MNHGY and CDR2 SAAAGT. The CDR3 extends over 13 amino acids. Unmatched junction bases numbered 1, after V lost 7 bases and J lost 1 base.

The chain combines TRBV6-1 with TRBJ2-3; no clear D. Germline assignment: CDR1 MNHNS and CDR2 SASEGT. V was shortened by 0 bases and J by 2 bases, with 0 bases between the two germline ends. The CDR3 is 12 amino acids. The chain's CDR3 is CASSEATDTQYF. The CDR3 nucleotides are TGTGCCAGCAGTGAAGCCACAGATACGCAGTATTTT.

By its share, this clonotype is medium-sized. V gene TRBV7-6 combines with J gene TRBJ2-1; weak D call: TRBD1 (6 bases). TRBJ2-7 matches the DNA end more closely, so the J call is doubtful. Germline CDR1 is SGHVS and CDR2 is FNYEAQ. This CDR3 region has 15 residues. The CDR3 nucleotides are TGTGCCAGCAGCTTAGGCAGGGGATTCTCCTACGAGCAGTACTTC. Translated: CASSLGRGFSYEQYF.

This chain joins TRBV6-6 and TRBJ1-2; 8 bases match TRBD1. V trimming: 1 base; J trimming: 4 bases; junction bases outside the gene matches: 14. The CDR3 runs 18 residues. CDR1 is MNHNY and CDR2 is SVGAGI in the germline V gene (reference sequence). The CDR3 spells CASSYFPTGDGSSYGYTF. CDR3 sequence (DNA): TGTGCCAGCAGTTACTTTCCGACAGGGGACGGCTCCTCCTATGGCTACACCTTC.

The chain joins TRBV24-1 to TRBJ2-5; no firm D call. Germline CDR1 reads KGHDR; CDR2 reads SFDVKD. The V end was cut by 1 base, the J end by 11 bases, with 16 bases between. This CDR3 comprises 14 residues. In DNA form, the CDR3 reads TGTGCCACCAGTGATTTTGCCAGGAAGGATGAGCAGTACTTC. As protein: CATSDFARKDEQYF.

This sequence joins TRBV12-5 and TRBJ2-1; D possibly corresponds to TRBD2 (5 bases). Trimming removed 6 bases at V and 11 bases at J, with 14 bases between. The germline V gene has CDR1 LGHNT and CDR2 FRNRAP. The CDR3 is 12 residues long. This CDR3 reads CASGKDFFQQFF. As DNA, the CDR3 is TGTGCTAGTGGAAAGGACTTTTTTCAGCAGTTCTTC.

The chain uses TRBV7-2 and TRBJ1-3; 9 bases are shared with TRBD1. With 2 bases clipped from V and 2 bases from J, the junction kept 4 bases outside the gene matches. The CDR3 is 16 residues long. Germline CDR1 is SGHTA and CDR2 is FQGNSA. DNA for the CDR3: TGTGCCAGCAGCTTACTACAGGGGGCAGCTGGAAACACCATATATTTT. Its translation: CASSLLQGAAGNTIYF.

About this clonotype: One end of the junction does not line up with germline, which may come from a read error. This chain uses TRBV4-1 with TRBJ2-5, with D perhaps TRBD1 (6 bases). The CDR3 loop spans 16 amino acids. CDR1 is MGHRA, CDR2 YSYEKL, per germline. As DNA, the CDR3 is TGTGCCAGCAGCCAAAGCCGCAGGGGAACCTACAATGAGCAGTACTTC. This translates into CASSQSRRGTYNEQYF.

This clonotype qualifies as medium-sized (0.01 to 0.1%). V usage is TRBV27 and J usage is TRBJ2-1, with 8 bases aligning to TRBD1. The V gene's germline CDR1 is MNHEY and CDR2 SMNVEV (reference sequence). The trim removed 6 bases at V and 7 bases at J, leaving 11 bases unmatched. The CDR3 loop spans 15 amino acids. CDR3 nucleotides: TGTGCCAGCAGCCTCGGGACAGGCATATCGAATGAGCAGTTCTTC. The encoded protein is CASSLGTGISNEQFF.

This clonotype was seen a few times. V usage is TRBV6-9 and J usage is TRBJ1-5, with D uncertain. V was pared by 6 bases and J by 6 bases, with 9 bases between. The length of the CDR3 is 12 residues. Germline CDR1 is MNHGY and CDR2 is SVAAGI. Here the CDR3 DNA reads TGTGCCAGCAGCGGTGGTCCTCAGCCCCAGCATTTT. Amino acids: CASSGGPQPQHF.

A note on this clonotype: A single base separates this from a much larger clone, so it may be a read error. The gene calls are TRBV24-1 and TRBJ2-4; 8 nucleotides align to TRBD2. The DNA end is more similar to TRBJ2-5, so the J call may be wrong. CDR3 size: 16 residues. Germline V gene sequence: CDR1 KGHDR, CDR2 SFDVKD. The DNA of the CDR3 is TGTGCCACCAGTGATTTGCATTTCGGGGGGGGAGAGACCCAGTACTTC. Protein: CATSDLHFGGGETQYF.

This rearrangement joins TRBV11-3 to TRBJ2-5; 9 bases are a match to TRBD2. The CDR3 runs 16 residues. The J segment lost 11 bases and the V segment lost 0 bases, leaving 13 bases of the junction unmatched. CDR1 is SGHNT, CDR2 YENEEA, per germline. This CDR3 is CASSLELAGDGDEQYF. The CDR3 DNA reads as TGTGCCAGCAGCTTAGAATTAGCGGGAGACGGCGATGAGCAGTACTTC. Drawing the rest from reference TRBV11-3 and TRBJ2-5, the complete variable domain is EAGVVQSPRYKIIEKKQPVAFWCNPISGHNTLYWYLQNLGQGPELLIRYENEEAVDDSQLPKDRFSAERLKGVDSTLKIQPAELGDSAVYLCASSLELAGDGDEQYFGPGTRLLVL.

By sample fraction, this clonotype is medium-sized (0.01 to 0.1%). The chain recombines TRBV7-8 with TRBJ2-5, with D possibly being TRBD1 (8 bases). Trimming shortened V by 7 bases and J by 3 bases, and 30 bases separated the two germline ends. Germline assignment: CDR1 SGHVS and CDR2 FQNEAQ. This CDR3 is built from 19 residues. CDR3 sequence: CASTLPPQGGAFTEETQYF. CDR3 coding DNA: TGTGCCAGCACCCTACCCCCACAGGGGGGGGCCTTTACTGAAGAGACCCAGTACTTC.

V usage is TRBV4-1 and J usage is TRBJ2-1; TRBD1 agrees at 10 bases. Germline V gene data show CDR1 as MGHRA and CDR2 as YSYEKL. With V trimmed by 4 bases and J by 6 bases, 3 bases remained unmatched. The CDR3 consists of 14 residues. The CDR3 here is CASSRTGGLNEQFF. The CDR3 DNA follows: TGCGCCAGCAGCCGGACAGGGGGACTCAATGAGCAGTTCTTC.

In the case of this clonotype: Because it lacks the conserved phenylalanine or tryptophan at the end, this CDR3 is likely a read error. The limits of the CDR3 on the DNA are not certain, so only TCRdb's listed CDR3 is given. The V gene is TRBV6-1, the J gene TRBJ2-3. Germline values: CDR1 MNHNS, CDR2 SASEGT. With termini counted, the CDR3 has 14 amino acids. CDR3: CASSEEYGTYEQYL.

This clonotype came up many times. The chain combines TRBV6-1 with TRBJ2-5; D is uncertain. Deletions cut 6 bases from V and 2 bases from J, with 7 bases between. The CDR3 runs 12 residues. Germline-derived CDR1 and CDR2 are MNHNS and SASEGT. This CDR3 is CASRSSQETQYF. The CDR3 region has the DNA TGTGCCAGCAGGTCCAGTCAAGAGACCCAGTACTTC.

This clonotype was recorded a few times. This chain connects TRBV6-6 to TRBJ1-3, with TRBD1 matching over 10 bases. This CDR3 has 23 amino acids. Trimming took 2 bases from V and 7 from J; bases not matched to a gene: 29. Per the germline V gene, CDR1 is MNHNY and CDR2 is SVGAGI (reference sequence). As DNA, the CDR3 is TGTGCCAGCAGTTACGGGGTTATATATTCGGGACAGGGGAAAGGTGCAGAGTGGAACACCATATATTTT. It is translated as CASSYGVIYSGQGKGAEWNTIYF.

The chain couples TRBV11-3 to TRBJ2-3; D is perhaps TRBD2 (6 bases). Per germline, CDR1 SGHNT and CDR2 YENEEA. This CDR3 has 12 residues. The germline V and J ends were trimmed by 5 bases and 6 bases, with 9 bases remaining between them. The CDR3 here is CASSPGVDTQYF. CDR3 DNA: TGTGCCAGCAGCCCGGGGGTGGATACGCAGTATTTT.

The chain uses TRBV6-1 and TRBJ2-1; D might be TRBD2 (6 bases). Trimming removed 0 bases at V and 10 bases at J, with 16 bases between. Germline CDR1 is MNHNS and CDR2 is SASEGT. The CDR3 covers 15 residues. In DNA, the CDR3 is TGTGCCAGCAGTGAAGCTGCGCGGGATAACCACGAGCAGTTCTTC. This encodes CASSEAARDNHEQFF.

Worth noting for this clonotype: A read error may explain this, as a much larger clone is one base away. This sequence joins TRBV6-1 and TRBJ2-4; TRBD1 agrees at 8 bases. The DNA end lines up better with TRBJ2-7; the J call may be wrong. From germline, CDR1 is MNHNS and CDR2 SASEGT. The length of the CDR3 is 15 residues. Written as DNA, the CDR3 is TGTGCCAACAAAGTCGGACAGGGACAACCTTACGAGCAGTACTTC. Translating gives CANKVGQGQPYEQYF.

This clonotype is labeled as medium-sized (0.01 to 0.1%). The V call is TRBV7-2, the J call TRBJ2-1, with D possibly matching TRBD1 (6 bases). Germline V gene data show CDR1 as SGHTA and CDR2 as FQGNSA. This CDR3 is built from 15 residues. Trimming took 1 base from V and 13 from J, leaving 20 bases between them. The CDR3 DNA reads TGTGCCAGCAGCTTAGGGGGACATCAAGGGGAGACCCAGTTCTTC. Residues: CASSLGGHQGETQFF.

The V and J genes are TRBV12-3 or TRBV12-4 and TRBJ1-1; D is possibly TRBD1 (5 bases). The CDR3 totals 12 residues. V was shortened by 5 bases and J by 7 bases, with 11 bases between the two germline ends. CDR3 DNA: TGTGCCAGCAGTAATCGGGGGAATGAAGCTTTCTTT. Residues: CASSNRGNEAFF.